The TCR beta chain described here comes from a study of blood T cell repertoires in COVID-19. The ends were cut back, 8 bases at V and 2 bases at J, with 16 bases in the middle. Germline V gene data show CDR1 as MNHNY and CDR2 as SVGAGI (reference sequence). The CDR3 is 15 residues long. Per the study methods: Estimation of nucleated cell counts was performed using reference gene primer amplification. The assay was immunoSEQ multiplex PCR, and TCRdb's table has in-frame clones only and misses some. The V and J calls and clone size come from that table; D and trimming were worked out from the DNA. Of about 49,000 clones in the sample, roughly four fifths were seen once.

This TCR was sampled from a woman in her fifties or sixties with acute or convalescent COVID-19. The chain has TRBV6-6 and TRBJ1-5; D is unclear. The sequenced sample consisted of peripheral blood. CDR3: CASDDRDQGNQPQHF. The CDR3 bases are TGTGCCAGCGACGATCGAGATCAGGGCAATCAGCCCCAGCATTTT.